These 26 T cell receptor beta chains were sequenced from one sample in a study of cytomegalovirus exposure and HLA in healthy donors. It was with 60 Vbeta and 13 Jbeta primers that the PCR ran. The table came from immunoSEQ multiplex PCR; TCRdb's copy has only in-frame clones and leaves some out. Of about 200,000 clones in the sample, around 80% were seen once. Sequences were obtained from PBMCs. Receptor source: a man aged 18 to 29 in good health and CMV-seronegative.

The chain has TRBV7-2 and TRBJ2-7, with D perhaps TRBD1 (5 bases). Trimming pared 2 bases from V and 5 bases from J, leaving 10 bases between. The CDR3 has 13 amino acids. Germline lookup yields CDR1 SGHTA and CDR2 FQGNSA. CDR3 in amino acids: CASSLYRGNEQYF. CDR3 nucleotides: TGTGCCAGCAGCTTATATAGGGGTAACGAGCAGTACTTC.

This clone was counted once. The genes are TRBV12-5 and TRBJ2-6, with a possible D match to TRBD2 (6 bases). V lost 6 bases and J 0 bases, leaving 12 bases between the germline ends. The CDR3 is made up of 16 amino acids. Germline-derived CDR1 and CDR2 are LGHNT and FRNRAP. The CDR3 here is CASGRDFYSGANVLTF. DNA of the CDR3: TGTGCTAGTGGCCGGGACTTTTACTCTGGGGCCAACGTCCTGACTTTC.

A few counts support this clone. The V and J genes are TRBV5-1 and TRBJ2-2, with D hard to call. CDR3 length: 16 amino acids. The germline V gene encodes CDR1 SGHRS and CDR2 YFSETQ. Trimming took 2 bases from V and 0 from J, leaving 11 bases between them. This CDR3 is CASSLSRNANTGELFF. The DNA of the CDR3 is TGCGCCAGCAGCTTATCGCGCAACGCGAACACCGGGGAGCTGTTTTTT.

CDR3: CASSLREQPQHF. The CDR3 DNA reads as TGTGCCAGCAGCCTAAGGGAGCAGCCCCAGCATTTT. The rearrangement uses TRBV7-8 and TRBJ1-5; D unresolved. Germline V gene data show CDR1 as SGHVS and CDR2 as FQNEAQ. Trimming pared 5 bases from V and 7 bases from J, leaving 9 bases between. The CDR3 loop spans 12 amino acids. Full variable domain (missing parts from reference TRBV7-8 and TRBJ1-5): GAGVSQSPRYKVAKRGQDVALRCDPISGHVSLFWYQQALGQGPEFLTYFQNEAQLDKSGLPSDRFFAERPEGSVSTLKIQRTQQEDSAVYLCASSLREQPQHFGDGTRLSIL.

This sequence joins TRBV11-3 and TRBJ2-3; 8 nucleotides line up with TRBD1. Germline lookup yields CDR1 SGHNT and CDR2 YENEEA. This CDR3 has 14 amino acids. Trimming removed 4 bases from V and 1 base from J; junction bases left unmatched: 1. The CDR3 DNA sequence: TGTGCCAGCAGCTCGGGACAGGGCACAGATACGCAGTATTTT. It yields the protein CASSSGQGTDTQYF.

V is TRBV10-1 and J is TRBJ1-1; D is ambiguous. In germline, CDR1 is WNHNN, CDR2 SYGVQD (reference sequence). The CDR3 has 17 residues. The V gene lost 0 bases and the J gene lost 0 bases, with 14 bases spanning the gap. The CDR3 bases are TGCGCCAGCAGTGAGTCGAGGATCGACCGCATGAACACTGAAGCTTTCTTT. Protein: CASSESRIDRMNTEAFF.

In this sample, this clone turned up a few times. For the CDR3, the DNA is TGCGCCAGCAGCGGAGGGGTTTGGGAAAACGGAAATGAGCAGTTCTTC. Protein sequence: CASSGGVWENGNEQFF. The chain recombines TRBV5-1 with TRBJ2-1, with D tentatively TRBD2 (6 bases). CDR1 is SGHRS, CDR2 YFSETQ, per germline. Trimming removed 4 bases from V and 7 bases from J, with 21 bases in between. The length of the CDR3 is 16 residues.

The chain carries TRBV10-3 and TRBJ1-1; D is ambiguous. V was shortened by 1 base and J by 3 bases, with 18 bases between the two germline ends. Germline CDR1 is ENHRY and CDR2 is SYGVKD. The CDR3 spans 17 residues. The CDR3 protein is CAISELGSSHRDTEAFF. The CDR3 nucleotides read TGTGCCATCAGTGAGTTGGGTTCCTCACATCGGGACACTGAAGCTTTCTTT.

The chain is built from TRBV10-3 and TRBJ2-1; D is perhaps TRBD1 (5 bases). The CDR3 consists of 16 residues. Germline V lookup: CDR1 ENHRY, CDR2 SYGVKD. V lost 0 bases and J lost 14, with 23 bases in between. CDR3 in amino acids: CAISESVIITVGPKFF. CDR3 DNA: TGTGCCATCAGTGAGTCGGTGATCATTACAGTGGGGCCTAAGTTCTTC.

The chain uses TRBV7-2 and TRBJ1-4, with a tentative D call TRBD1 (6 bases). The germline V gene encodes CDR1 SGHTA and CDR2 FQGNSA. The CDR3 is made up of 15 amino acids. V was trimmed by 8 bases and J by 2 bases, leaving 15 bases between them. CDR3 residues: CASSSQGPTNEKLFF. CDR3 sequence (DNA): TGTGCCAGCTCAAGTCAGGGGCCTACTAATGAAAAACTGTTTTTT.

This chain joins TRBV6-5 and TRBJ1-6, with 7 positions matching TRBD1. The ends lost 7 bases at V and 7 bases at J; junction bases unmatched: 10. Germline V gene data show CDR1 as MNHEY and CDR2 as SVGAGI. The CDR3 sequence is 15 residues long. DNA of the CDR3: TGTGCCAGCAAAACCCTGGGACAGAAAAATTCACCCCTCCACTTT. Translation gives CASKTLGQKNSPLHF.

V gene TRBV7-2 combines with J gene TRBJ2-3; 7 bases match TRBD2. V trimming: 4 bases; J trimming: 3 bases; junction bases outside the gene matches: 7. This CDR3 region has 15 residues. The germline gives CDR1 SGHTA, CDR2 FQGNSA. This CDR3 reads CASSSQTAGTDTQYF. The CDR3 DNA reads TGTGCCAGCAGCTCCCAGACAGCGGGGACAGATACGCAGTATTTT. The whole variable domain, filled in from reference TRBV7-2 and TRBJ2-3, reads GAGVSQSPSNKVTEKGKDVELRCDPISGHTALYWYRQSLGQGLEFLIYFQGNSAPDKSGLPSDRFSAERTGGSVSTLTIQRTQQEDSAVYLCASSSQTAGTDTQYFGPGTRLTVL.

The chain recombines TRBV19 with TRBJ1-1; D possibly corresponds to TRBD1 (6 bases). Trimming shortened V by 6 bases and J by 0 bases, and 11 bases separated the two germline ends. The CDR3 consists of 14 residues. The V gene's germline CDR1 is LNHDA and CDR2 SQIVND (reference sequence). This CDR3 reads CASSPTGLNTEAFF. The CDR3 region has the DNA TGTGCCAGTAGCCCGACAGGATTGAACACTGAAGCTTTCTTT.

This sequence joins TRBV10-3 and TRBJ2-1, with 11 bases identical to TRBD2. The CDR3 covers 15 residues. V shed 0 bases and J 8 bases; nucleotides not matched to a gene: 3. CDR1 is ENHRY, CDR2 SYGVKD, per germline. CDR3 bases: TGTGCCATCAGTGAGTCTAGCGGGGGGGACCATGAGCAGTTCTTC. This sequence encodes CAISESSGGDHEQFF.

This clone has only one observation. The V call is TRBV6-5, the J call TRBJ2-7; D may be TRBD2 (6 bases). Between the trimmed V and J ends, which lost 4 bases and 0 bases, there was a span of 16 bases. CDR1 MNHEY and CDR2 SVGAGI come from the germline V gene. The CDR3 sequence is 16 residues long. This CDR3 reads CASSFSQTGVSYEQYF. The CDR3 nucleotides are TGTGCCAGCAGTTTCTCCCAGACGGGGGTCTCCTACGAGCAGTACTTC.

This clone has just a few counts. The CDR3 region is CASSRKGLAGGTTKEAQYF. The CDR3 DNA is TGTGCCAGCAGCCGTAAGGGACTAGCGGGGGGGACCACAAAGGAGGCCCAGTACTTC. The V call is TRBV7-2, the J call TRBJ2-5; 16 positions agree with TRBD2. The CDR3 covers 19 residues. Trimming at V came to 5 bases and at J to 9 bases, leaving 18 bases not matched to a gene. CDR1 is SGHTA and CDR2 is FQGNSA in the germline V gene.

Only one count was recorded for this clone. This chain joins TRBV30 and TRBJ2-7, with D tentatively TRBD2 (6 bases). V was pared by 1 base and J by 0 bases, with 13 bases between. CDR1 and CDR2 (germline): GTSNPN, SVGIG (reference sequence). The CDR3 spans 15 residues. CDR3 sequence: CAWSGGLYSSYEQYF. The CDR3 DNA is TGTGCCTGGAGTGGGGGACTCTATAGCTCCTACGAGCAGTACTTC.

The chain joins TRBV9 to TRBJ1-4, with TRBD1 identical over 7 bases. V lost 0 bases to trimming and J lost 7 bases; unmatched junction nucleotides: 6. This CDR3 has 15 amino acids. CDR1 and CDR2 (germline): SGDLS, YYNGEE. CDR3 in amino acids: CASSVAPGQAEKLFF. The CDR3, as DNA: TGTGCCAGCAGCGTAGCGCCTGGACAGGCTGAAAAACTGTTTTTT.

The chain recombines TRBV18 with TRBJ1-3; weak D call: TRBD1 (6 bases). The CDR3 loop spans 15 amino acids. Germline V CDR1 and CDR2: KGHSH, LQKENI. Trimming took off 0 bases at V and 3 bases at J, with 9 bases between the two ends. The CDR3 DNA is TGTGCCAGCTCACCACCTGGCAGGGGTGGAAACACCATATATTTT. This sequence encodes CASSPPGRGGNTIYF. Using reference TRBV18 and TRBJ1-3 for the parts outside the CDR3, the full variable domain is NAGVMQNPRHLVRRRGQEARLRCSPMKGHSHVYWYRQLPEEGLKFMVYLQKENIIDESGMPKERFSAEFPKEGPSILRIQQVVRGDSAAYFCASSPPGRGGNTIYFGEGSWLTVV.

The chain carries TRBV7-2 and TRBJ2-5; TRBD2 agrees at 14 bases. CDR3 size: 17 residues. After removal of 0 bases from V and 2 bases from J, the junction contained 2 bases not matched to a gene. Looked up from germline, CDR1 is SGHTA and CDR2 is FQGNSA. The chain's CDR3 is CASSLAGTSGGQETQYF. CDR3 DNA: TGTGCCAGCAGCTTAGCGGGGACTAGCGGGGGACAAGAGACCCAGTACTTC.

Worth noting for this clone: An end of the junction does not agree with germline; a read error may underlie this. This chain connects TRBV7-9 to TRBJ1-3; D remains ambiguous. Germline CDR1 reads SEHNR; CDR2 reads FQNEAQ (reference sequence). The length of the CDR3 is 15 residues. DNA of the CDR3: TGTTCCAGCAGCTTAAGCCAGGTTCACGGAAACACCATATATTTT. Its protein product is CSSSLSQVHGNTIYF.

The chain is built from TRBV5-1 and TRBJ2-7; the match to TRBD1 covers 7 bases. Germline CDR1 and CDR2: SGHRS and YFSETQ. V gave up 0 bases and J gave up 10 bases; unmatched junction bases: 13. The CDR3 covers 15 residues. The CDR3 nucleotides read TGCGCCAGCAGCTTGGATCGGACAGGCATATTCCAACAGTACTTC. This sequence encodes CASSLDRTGIFQQYF.

CDR3 sequence (DNA): TGCGCCAGCAGCCAAGATCTGCTTAGCGGGAGTCGCGGAGACAATGAGCAGTTCTTC. This encodes CASSQDLLSGSRGDNEQFF. This chain connects TRBV4-1 to TRBJ2-1; 9 bases match TRBD2. CDR3 length: 19 amino acids. V lost 0 bases and J lost 5; bases outside the gene matches: 14. From germline, CDR1 is MGHRA and CDR2 YSYEKL.

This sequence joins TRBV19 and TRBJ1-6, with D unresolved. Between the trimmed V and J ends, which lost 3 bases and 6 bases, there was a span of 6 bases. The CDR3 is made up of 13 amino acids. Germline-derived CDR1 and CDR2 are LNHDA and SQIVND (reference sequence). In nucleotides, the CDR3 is TGTGCCAGTAGTATCCGCAGTAATTCACCCCTCCACTTT. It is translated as CASSIRSNSPLHF.

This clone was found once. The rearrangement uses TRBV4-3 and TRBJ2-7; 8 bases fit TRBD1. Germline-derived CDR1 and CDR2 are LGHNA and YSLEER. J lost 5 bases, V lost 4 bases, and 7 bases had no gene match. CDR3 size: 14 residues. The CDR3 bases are TGCGCCAGCAGCCCACAGGGGGTATCCCACGAGCAGTACTTC. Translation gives CASSPQGVSHEQYF.

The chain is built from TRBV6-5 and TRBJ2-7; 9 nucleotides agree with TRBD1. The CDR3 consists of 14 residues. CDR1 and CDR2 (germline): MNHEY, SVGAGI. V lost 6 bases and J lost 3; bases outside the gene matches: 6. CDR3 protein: CASSWTGDHYEQYF. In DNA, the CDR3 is TGTGCCAGCAGCTGGACAGGGGATCACTACGAGCAGTACTTC.